This T cell receptor beta chain was retrieved from a study of Ad26.COV2.S vaccination and SARS-CoV-2 variants. The wider study: Intramuscular Ad26.COV2.S at 5x10^10 or 1x10^11 viral particles.

This clone came up once. The target antigen is unknown. Study results and limitations: Recipients of either vaccine or placebo displayed similar breadth of non-spike TCRs.

Sequenced by immunoSEQ multiplex PCR; TCRdb stores in-frame clones only, minus some. The sample lists about 470,000 clones; around 90% were seen once. As to treatment: some 19 received Ad26.COV2.S at low or high dose, single or two shots; roughly five received placebo; per-sample allocation not given. Sampling was done on day 63 after the first vaccine or placebo injection. Adults aged 18-55 years in Boston included the donor. Losses at the gene ends were 3 bases for V and 1 base for J; bases not matched to a gene: 8. CDR1 is LGHDT and CDR2 is YNNKEL in the germline V gene (reference sequence). There are 17 residues in the CDR3.

The TCR originated in a person aged 18-60 years who received the Ad26.COV2.S COVID-19 vaccine or a placebo. V is TRBV3-1 (or the pseudogene TRBV3-2) and J is TRBJ2-2; 7 nucleotides align to TRBD2. The input for sequencing was peripheral blood, taken in a trial of Ad26.COV2.S vaccine versus placebo. The CDR3 sequence is CASSQPRGGRNTGELFF. CDR3 coding DNA: TGTGCCAGCAGCCAGCCCCGGGGAGGGAGGAACACCGGGGAGCTGTTTTTT.